What follows are 19 T cell receptor beta chains derived from one specimen sequenced in a study of low-dose radiotherapy and immunotherapy resistance in tumors. Both TCRalpha and TCRbeta chains were reverse transcribed with V-gene-specific primers. The authors amplified TCRs for 15 to 25 PCR cycles with a constant-region primer and a V-primer adapter. TCRdb reprocessed the reads with MiXCR, giving one entry per CDR3 protein. Of some 100,000 distinct CDR3 sequences listed, more than 20% are singletons. Time point of the sample: after trial treatment. This sample's treatment: LDRT plus nivolumab, ipilimumab, low-dose cyclophosphamide and aspirin (RACIN trial). Sequenced here: PBMCs, sampled after low-dose radiotherapy plus immunotherapy. These receptors were collected from a male donor with prostate cancer.

The chain is built from TRBV5-4 and TRBJ2-1, with no clear D. This CDR3 comprises 13 residues. V was clipped by 3 bases and J by 3 bases, with 7 bases between them. Germline lookup yields CDR1 SGHNT and CDR2 YYREEE (reference sequence). The CDR3 loop is CASSYAGYNEQFF. CDR3 in DNA: TGTGCCAGCAGCTATGCAGGCTACAATGAGCAGTTCTTC.

This clonotype showed up just a few times. CDR3: CASSVAAGGPNEQFF. The CDR3 DNA is TGTGCCAGCAGCGTAGCAGCGGGGGGGCCGAATGAGCAGTTCTTC. The chain is built from TRBV9 and TRBJ2-1, with 10 bases fitting TRBD2. Germline V gene lookup returns CDR1 SGDLS and CDR2 YYNGEE. V lost 0 bases to trimming and J lost 7 bases; unmatched junction nucleotides: 4. The CDR3 is 15 residues long.

This clonotype was counted many times. The gene calls are TRBV30 and TRBJ1-6; D not resolved. Germline CDR1 GTSNPN, CDR2 SVGIG (reference sequence). The CDR3 totals 14 residues. With 3 bases removed from V and 0 bases from J, the gap between germline ends came to 6 bases. The chain's CDR3 is CAWREDSYNSPLHF. Here the CDR3 DNA reads TGTGCCTGGAGGGAGGACTCCTATAATTCACCCCTCCACTTT. The full variable domain, in which reference TRBV30 and TRBJ1-6 provide the parts outside the CDR3, is SQTIHQWPATLVQPVGSPLSLECTVEGTSNPNLYWYRQAAGRGLQLLFYSVGIGQISSEVPQNLSASRPQDRQFILSSKKLLLSDSGFYLCAWREDSYNSPLHFGNGTRLTVT.

This clonotype appeared many times. The rearrangement uses TRBV7-2 and TRBJ2-2, with D perhaps TRBD1 (5 bases). Germline CDR1 is SGHTA and CDR2 is FQGNSA. The CDR3 is made up of 15 amino acids. V was shortened by 4 bases and J by 1 base, with 10 bases between the two germline ends. The CDR3 region has the DNA TGTGCCAGCAGCTATGGGGCAGGGAACACCGGGGAGCTGTTTTTT. Translation gives CASSYGAGNTGELFF.

About this clonotype: The final CDR3 position lacks the conserved phenylalanine or tryptophan, pointing to a likely read error. The V gene is TRBV11-1, the J gene TRBJ2-5; no clear D gene. The V gene's germline CDR1 is SGHAT and CDR2 FQDESV (reference sequence). This CDR3 has 14 amino acids. DNA of the CDR3: TGTGCCTGCAGCTCTCCGGATTTTCGAGAGACCCAGTACTCC. Its protein product is CACSSPDFRETQYS.

About this clonotype itself: A far bigger clonotype differs at one base, so this is likely a read error. The chain combines TRBV2 with TRBJ2-1, with no clear D. V shed 5 bases and J shed 10 bases, with 18 bases lying between them. CDR1 is SNHLY, CDR2 FYNNEI, per germline. This CDR3 is 14 amino acids long. The CDR3 DNA reads as TGTGCCAGCAGTATCCCGGGTTCCGTTTACGAGCAGTTCTTC. Translating gives CASSIPGSVYEQFF. The complete variable domain, with remaining parts taken from reference TRBV2 and TRBJ2-1, reads EPEVTQTPSHQVTQMGQEVILRCVPISNHLYFYWYRQILGQKVEFLVSFYNNEISEKSEIFDDQFSVERPDGSNFTLKIRSTKLEDSAMYFCASSIPGSVYEQFFGPGTRLTVL.

In its sample, this clonotype was seen many times. The rearrangement uses TRBV3-1 and TRBJ1-1; TRBD1 matches at 9 bases. The CDR3 sequence is 13 residues long. V shed 1 base and J 10 bases; nucleotides not matched to a gene: 4. Germline values: CDR1 LGHDT, CDR2 YNNKEL (reference sequence). The CDR3 coding sequence is TGTGCCAGCAGCCAAGGGACAGGGGCGAGAGCTTTCTTT. Amino acid sequence: CASSQGTGARAFF.

This clonotype was counted many times. V and J are TRBV10-2 and TRBJ2-3; 7 nucleotides match TRBD2. The germline gives CDR1 WSHSY, CDR2 SAAADI. There are 16 residues in the CDR3. The trim removed 8 bases at V and 0 bases at J, leaving 11 bases unmatched. The CDR3 nucleotides read TGCGCCAGCGGATGGGGTGGGGGGGGAAGCACAGATACGCAGTATTTT. This sequence encodes CASGWGGGGSTDTQYF.

J is TRBJ2-5 and V is TRBV5-6; D possibly corresponds to TRBD2 (6 bases). Looked up from germline, CDR1 is SGHDT and CDR2 is YYEEEE. Trimming removed 3 bases at V and 5 bases at J, with 11 bases between. This CDR3 is built from 13 residues. The CDR3 loop reads CASSSIGGETQYF. CDR3 nucleotides: TGTGCCAGCAGCTCTATCGGAGGGGAGACCCAGTACTTC.

This chain connects TRBV19 to TRBJ1-2; TRBD1 aligns across 7 bases. The V gene end was trimmed by 7 bases and the J gene end by 5 bases; junction bases not matched to a gene: 10. This CDR3 is built from 14 residues. In germline, CDR1 is LNHDA, CDR2 SQIVND (reference sequence). CDR3: CASTRRDSTYGYTF. Here the CDR3 DNA reads TGTGCCAGTACCAGACGGGACAGCACTTATGGCTACACCTTC.

On this clonotype itself: The junction does not match germline at one end; this may be a read error. This chain joins TRBV14 and TRBJ1-1; 7 nucleotides line up with TRBD1. Per the germline V gene, CDR1 is SGHDN and CDR2 is FVKESK. CDR3 length equals 16 residues. This CDR3 is CASRQDNRGGNTEAFF. The CDR3 DNA reads as TGTGCCAGCAGACAAGATAACAGGGGAGGGAACACTGAAGCTTTCTTT. Supplemented by reference TRBV14 and TRBJ1-1, the full variable domain reads EAGVTQFPSHSVIEKGQTVTLRCDPISGHDNLYWYRRVMGKEIKFLLHFVKESKQDESGMPNNRFLAERTGGTYSTLKVQPAELEDSGVYFCASRQDNRGGNTEAFFGQGTRLTVV.

This clonotype was recorded at least ten times. V usage is TRBV5-4 and J usage is TRBJ2-1; 8 bases line up with TRBD1. The CDR3 is 15 amino acids. Germline V gene sequence: CDR1 SGHNT, CDR2 YYREEE (reference sequence). The V gene end was trimmed by 2 bases and the J gene end by 7 bases; junction bases not matched to a gene: 8. In nucleotides, the CDR3 is TGTGCCAGCAGCTTTATAGGGACAGGCCCGAATGAGCAGTTCTTC. Its translation: CASSFIGTGPNEQFF. The variable domain in full, completed from reference TRBV5-4 and TRBJ2-1, reads ETGVTQSPTHLIKTRGQQVTLRCSSQSGHNTVSWYQQALGQGPQFIFQYYREEENGRGNFPPRFSGLQFPNYSSELNVNALELDDSALYLCASSFIGTGPNEQFFGPGTRLTVL.

This clonotype was counted many times. The V and J genes are TRBV9 and TRBJ2-1; 15 nucleotides align to TRBD2. The junction had 4 bases not matched to a gene; V was cut back by 4 bases and J by 8 bases. This CDR3 has 15 amino acids. The V gene's germline CDR1 is SGDLS and CDR2 YYNGEE. CDR3 protein: CASSRTSGGVDEQFF. The CDR3, as DNA: TGTGCCAGCAGCCGGACTAGCGGGGGGGTGGATGAGCAGTTCTTC.

This clonotype was found many times. The rearrangement joins TRBV5-4 to TRBJ1-5; D may be TRBD1 (6 bases). In germline, CDR1 is SGHNT, CDR2 YYREEE (reference sequence). V lost 4 bases and J 6 bases, leaving 11 bases between the germline ends. The CDR3 extends over 13 amino acids. CDR3 sequence (DNA): TGTGCCAGCAGCGTGGCCAGGGGTCAGCCCCAGCATTTT. Residues: CASSVARGQPQHF.

Of note for this clonotype: The likely explanation is a read error, given a far larger clone one base away. Here the CDR3 reads CASRRTAGGTSEQFF. The CDR3 DNA is TGTGCCAGCAGAAGGACAGCGGGGGGGACCTCCGAGCAGTTCTTC. The J gene is TRBJ2-1, the V gene TRBV6-2 or TRBV6-3; 10 positions agree with TRBD2. Germline V gene data show CDR1 as MNHEY and CDR2 as SVGEGT. Trimming at V came to 6 bases and at J to 10 bases, leaving 12 bases not matched to a gene. This CDR3 comprises 15 residues.

This clonotype has ten or more counts. The V call is TRBV20-1, the J call TRBJ1-5; D gene ambiguous. Trimming took 1 base from V and 7 from J, leaving 14 bases between them. Germline V gene data show CDR1 as DFQATT and CDR2 as SNEGSKA (reference sequence). The CDR3 covers 14 residues. The CDR3, as DNA: TGCAGTGCTAGAGTGCCGGCAACCGGGCAGCCCCAGCATTTT. It codes for CSARVPATGQPQHF.

In regard to this clonotype: A much larger clone differs from this one at a single base, so this may be a read error. The chain combines TRBV7-9 with TRBJ1-3; the D gene is possibly TRBD1 (5 bases). The CDR3 length is 17 residues. CDR1 SEHNR and CDR2 FQNEAQ come from the germline V gene (reference sequence). Trimming left V 1 base short and J 3 bases short, with 16 bases between. The CDR3 sequence is CASSLEIVGRGGNTIYF. CDR3 nucleotide sequence: TGTGCCAGCAGCTTAGAGATTGTGGGGCGCGGTGGAAACACCATATATTTT. Filled out from reference TRBV7-9 and TRBJ1-3, the complete variable domain reads DTGVSQNPRHKITKRGQNVTFRCDPISEHNRLYWYRQTLGQGPEFLTYFQNEAQLEKSRLLSDRFSAERPKGSFSTLEIQRTEQGDSAMYLCASSLEIVGRGGNTIYFGEGSWLTVV.

This clonotype was seen at least ten times. The chain combines TRBV11-3 with TRBJ2-2; D gene ambiguous. Germline CDR1 is SGHNT and CDR2 is YENEEA. The CDR3 spans 12 residues. V lost 5 bases to trimming and J lost 3 bases, with 4 bases between them. The CDR3 DNA follows: TGTGCCAGCAGCGAACACACCGGGGAGCTGTTTTTT. Translated, it gives CASSEHTGELFF.

This clonotype was detected ten times or more. V and J are TRBV6-5 and TRBJ1-5; the D is unclear. CDR1 and CDR2 from the germline V gene are MNHEY and SVGAGI. This CDR3 has 15 residues. V lost 6 bases, J lost 4 bases, and 16 bases lay in between. The chain's CDR3 is CASSYTGSGNQPQHF. DNA of the CDR3: TGTGCCAGCAGCTACACCGGGAGCGGAAATCAGCCCCAGCATTTT.